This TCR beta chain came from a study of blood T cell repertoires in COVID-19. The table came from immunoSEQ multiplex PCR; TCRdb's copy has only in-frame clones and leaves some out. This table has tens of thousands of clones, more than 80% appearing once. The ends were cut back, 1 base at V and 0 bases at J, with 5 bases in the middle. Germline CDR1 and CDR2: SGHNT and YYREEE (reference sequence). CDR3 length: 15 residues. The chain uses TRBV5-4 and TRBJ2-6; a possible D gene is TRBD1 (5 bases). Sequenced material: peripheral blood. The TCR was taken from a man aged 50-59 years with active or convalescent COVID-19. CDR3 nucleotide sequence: TGTGCCAGCAGCTTGCAGGGCTCTGGGGCCAACGTCCTGACTTTC. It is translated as CASSLQGSGANVLTF.